The rows below give T cell receptor beta chains drawn from one sample of a study of response to subunit inactivated influenza vaccine. Using its own MiXCR run on the RT-PCR reads, TCRdb lists one record per CDR3 protein. The sample holds roughly 780,000 distinct CDR3 sequences, around 20% seen once. The source material was PBMCs from blood, sampled roughly 5 days after vaccination. The receptors originated from a man in his fifties who received an inactivated influenza vaccine. Each CDR3 is given with its conserved first and last residue. The order of the fields is V gene, D gene, J gene, clone size, CDR3 protein, CDR3 DNA. A D gene is named only where the DNA matches it firmly. Size is stated for part of the rows, as once, few or many counts, or as a class when the clone is expanded.

V: TRBV5-1
D: -
J: TRBJ2-2
size: few
CDR3: CASRGPRLDTSGELFF
DNA: TGCGCCAGCAGGGGTCCCCGCCTTGACACCAGCGGGGAGCTGTTTTTT

V: TRBV9
D: TRBD2
J: TRBJ2-5
size: few
CDR3: CASSVGSLAGIQETQYF
DNA: TGTGCCAGCAGCGTAGGCAGTCTAGCGGGGATCCAAGAGACCCAGTACTTC

V: TRBV10-3
D: TRBD1
J: TRBJ1-5
size: few
CDR3: CAIRAGQGGQPQHF
DNA: TGTGCCATCAGGGCTGGACAGGGGGGTCAGCCCCAGCATTTT

V: TRBV6-1
D: TRBD1
J: TRBJ1-1
size: -
CDR3: CASSEGTGWGTEAFF
DNA: TGTGCCAGCAGTGAAGGGACAGGGTGGGGCACTGAAGCTTTCTTT

V: TRBV24-1
D: TRBD1
J: TRBJ2-5
size: -
CDR3: CATSNPGQGEQTQYF
DNA: TGTGCCACCAGTAATCCGGGACAGGGGGAACAGACCCAGTACTTC

V: TRBV9
D: TRBD2
J: TRBJ2-1
size: -
CDR3: CASSVGTSGGGYYNEQFF
DNA: TGTGCCAGCAGCGTAGGGACTAGCGGGGGAGGGTACTACAATGAGCAGTTCTTC

V: TRBV4-2
D: TRBD2
J: TRBJ2-1
size: few
CDR3: CASSQDPSGIYNEQFF
DNA: TGTGCCAGCAGCCAAGACCCTAGCGGGATCTACAATGAGCAGTTCTTC

V: TRBV5-1
D: -
J: TRBJ2-1
size: few
CDR3: CASSTGGGYYNEQFF
DNA: TGCGCCAGCAGCACGGGGGGCGGCTACTACAATGAGCAGTTCTTC

V: TRBV6-5
D: -
J: TRBJ1-1
size: few
CDR3: CASSYGGMNTEAFF
DNA: TGTGCCAGCAGTTACGGGGGGATGAACACTGAAGCTTTCTTT

V: TRBV28
D: TRBD2
J: TRBJ2-3
size: -
CDR3: CASSLREGYTQYF
DNA: TGTGCCAGCAGTTTACGGGAGGGGTATACGCAGTATTTT

V: TRBV20-1
D: -
J: TRBJ1-1
size: -
CDR3: CSARDSGGLGRTEAFF
DNA: TGCAGTGCTAGAGATTCGGGGGGGCTGGGAAGGACTGAAGCTTTCTTT

V: TRBV11-2
D: -
J: TRBJ2-3
size: many
CDR3: CASSLAPRAADTQYF
DNA: TGTGCCAGCAGCTTAGCTCCGCGGGCCGCAGATACGCAGTATTTT

V: TRBV7-2
D: -
J: TRBJ1-2
size: -
CDR3: CASSQTAGLLTF
DNA: TGTGCCAGCAGCCAAACCGCCGGGCTCCTCACCTTC

V: TRBV5-1
D: -
J: TRBJ2-1
size: few
CDR3: CASSLFRDTASYNEQFF
DNA: TGCGCCAGCAGCCTTTTTCGGGACACGGCCTCCTACAATGAGCAGTTCTTC

V: TRBV10-3
D: -
J: TRBJ1-1
size: -
CDR3: CAISPLGNTEAFF
DNA: TGTGCCATCAGCCCCCTCGGAAACACTGAAGCTTTCTTT

V: TRBV4-2
D: TRBD2
J: TRBJ2-5
size: few
CDR3: CASSQDPGTSGLGTQYF
DNA: TGTGCCAGCAGCCAAGACCCCGGGACTAGCGGGTTGGGTACCCAGTACTTC

V: TRBV12-3/TRBV12-4
D: -
J: TRBJ1-1
size: -
CDR3: CASSPRHGGKNTEAFF
DNA: TGTGCCAGCAGCCCGAGACACGGGGGCAAGAACACTGAAGCTTTCTTT

V: TRBV5-1
D: TRBD1
J: TRBJ2-5
size: few
CDR3: CASRTGYMEETQYF
DNA: TGCGCCAGCCGGACAGGGTACATGGAAGAGACCCAGTACTTC

V: TRBV7-9
D: -
J: TRBJ2-1
size: few
CDR3: CASSPGANEQFF
DNA: TGTGCCAGCAGCCCAGGGGCCAATGAGCAGTTCTTC

V: TRBV12-3/TRBV12-4
D: -
J: TRBJ1-5
size: -
CDR3: CASIPPRNQPQHF
DNA: TGTGCCAGCATCCCCCCCCGGAATCAGCCCCAGCATTTT

V: TRBV7-8
D: TRBD1
J: TRBJ2-7
size: -
CDR3: CASSPRTGPFYEQYF
DNA: TGTGCCAGCAGCCCTCGGACAGGGCCCTTCTACGAGCAGTACTTC

V: TRBV11-2
D: TRBD1
J: TRBJ1-5
size: -
CDR3: CASSLGDRGLLGISQPQHF
DNA: TGTGCCAGCAGCTTAGGGGACAGGGGGCTTCTCGGAATCTCTCAGCCCCAGCATTTT

V: TRBV7-4
D: -
J: TRBJ1-4
size: -
CDR3: CACSFRRARDEKLFF
DNA: TGTGCCTGCAGCTTCCGACGGGCGAGGGATGAAAAACTGTTTTTT

V: TRBV12-3/TRBV12-4
D: -
J: TRBJ2-2
size: many
CDR3: CASRRTGYAGELFF
DNA: TGTGCCAGCAGACGCACAGGGTACGCCGGGGAGCTGTTTTTT

V: TRBV18
D: -
J: TRBJ2-7
size: -
CDR3: CASSVTVSYEQYF
DNA: TGTGCCAGCTCAGTCACAGTCTCCTACGAGCAGTACTTC

V: TRBV12-3/TRBV12-4
D: TRBD2
J: TRBJ2-3
size: few
CDR3: CASSFPTAGGFTDTQYF
DNA: TGTGCCAGCAGTTTCCCGACCGCGGGGGGGTTTACAGATACGCAGTATTTT

V: TRBV7-9
D: TRBD2
J: TRBJ2-1
size: -
CDR3: CASSLVTSGRNLEGFF
DNA: TGTGCCAGCAGCTTAGTCACTAGCGGGAGGAACCTCGAGGGGTTCTTC

V: TRBV29-1
D: -
J: TRBJ2-3
size: few
CDR3: CSVDSLRLDTQYF
DNA: TGCAGCGTTGACTCTCTCCGGTTGGATACGCAGTATTTT

V: TRBV20-1
D: TRBD2
J: TRBJ2-6
size: -
CDR3: CSAGPLGREDGANVLTF
DNA: TGCAGTGCTGGCCCCCTGGGGCGGGAGGATGGGGCCAACGTCCTGACTTTC

V: TRBV7-9
D: TRBD2
J: TRBJ2-7
size: few
CDR3: CASSLGSGSSYEQYF
DNA: TGTGCCAGCAGCTTAGGTAGCGGGAGTTCCTACGAGCAGTACTTC

V: TRBV5-1
D: -
J: TRBJ2-1
size: -
CDR3: CASSLDISNEQFF
DNA: TGCGCCAGCAGCTTGGACATCTCCAATGAGCAGTTCTTC

V: TRBV2
D: -
J: TRBJ1-1
size: -
CDR3: CASRRIENTEAFF
DNA: TGTGCCAGCAGGCGGATAGAGAACACTGAAGCTTTCTTT

V: TRBV2
D: TRBD1
J: TRBJ2-6
size: few
CDR3: CASRLPGQGSSGANVLTF
DNA: TGTGCCAGCAGGTTACCGGGACAGGGGAGCTCTGGGGCCAACGTCCTGACTTTC

V: TRBV4-2
D: -
J: TRBJ2-5
size: -
CDR3: CASSQLGGLETQYF
DNA: TGTGCCAGCAGCCAATTAGGTGGTTTAGAGACCCAGTACTTC

V: TRBV11-2
D: TRBD2
J: TRBJ2-7
size: many
CDR3: CASSLASGTFYEQYF
DNA: TGTGCCAGCAGCTTAGCTAGCGGGACATTCTACGAGCAGTACTTC

V: TRBV5-5
D: -
J: TRBJ2-7
size: many
CDR3: CASSLGQTKSYEQYF
DNA: TGTGCCAGCAGCTTGGGACAGACAAAATCCTACGAGCAGTACTTC

V: TRBV4-1
D: -
J: TRBJ2-2
size: -
CDR3: CASSQGPVGDNTGELFF
DNA: TGCGCCAGCAGCCAAGGCCCGGTCGGGGATAACACCGGGGAGCTGTTTTTT

V: TRBV7-2
D: -
J: TRBJ2-1
size: -
CDR3: CASSSEGEQFF
DNA: TGTGCCAGCAGCTCCGAGGGTGAGCAGTTCTTC

V: TRBV20-1
D: -
J: TRBJ2-3
size: few
CDR3: CSASSRYTYTDTQYF
DNA: TGCAGTGCTAGCTCGAGATACACCTACACAGATACGCAGTATTTT

V: TRBV5-6
D: -
J: TRBJ2-7
size: -
CDR3: CASSLGSLIYEQYF
DNA: TGTGCCAGCAGCTTGGGCAGTTTGATCTACGAGCAGTACTTC

V: TRBV12-3/TRBV12-4
D: TRBD2
J: TRBJ2-1
size: -
CDR3: CASSPTPSGSLGEQFF
DNA: TGTGCCAGCAGCCCAACCCCTAGCGGGAGCTTGGGTGAGCAGTTCTTC

V: TRBV3-1
D: -
J: TRBJ2-5
size: -
CDR3: CASSQLPNQETQYF
DNA: TGTGCCAGCAGCCAACTACCGAACCAAGAGACCCAGTACTTC

V: TRBV12-3/TRBV12-4
D: -
J: TRBJ2-1
size: -
CDR3: CASSFAGPRNEQFF
DNA: TGTGCCAGCAGTTTTGCCGGACCGAGAAATGAGCAGTTCTTC

V: TRBV6-2/TRBV6-3
D: -
J: TRBJ1-1
size: -
CDR3: CASRRDTLNTEAFF
DNA: TGTGCCAGCAGGCGGGACACATTGAACACTGAAGCTTTCTTT

V: TRBV6-2/TRBV6-3
D: -
J: TRBJ2-7
size: -
CDR3: CASIKGPGRPYEQYF
DNA: TGTGCCAGCATCAAAGGGCCCGGGCGACCCTACGAGCAGTACTTC

V: TRBV29-1
D: -
J: TRBJ2-5
size: few
CDR3: CSVAQGPAQYF
DNA: TGCAGCGTTGCCCAGGGCCCGGCCCAGTACTTC

V: TRBV7-6
D: TRBD1
J: TRBJ2-2
size: few
CDR3: CASSPESTGTNTGELFF
DNA: TGTGCCAGCAGCCCAGAATCGACAGGGACGAACACCGGGGAGCTGTTTTTT

V: TRBV5-1
D: -
J: TRBJ2-4
size: -
CDR3: CASSLGPRDIQYF
DNA: TGCGCCAGCAGCTTGGGGCCAAGGGACATTCAGTACTTC

V: TRBV7-2
D: TRBD1
J: TRBJ2-2
size: few
CDR3: CASSAGQGALHGELFF
DNA: TGTGCCAGCAGCGCCGGACAGGGGGCGCTTCACGGGGAGCTGTTTTTT

V: TRBV4-3
D: -
J: TRBJ2-2
size: few
CDR3: CASSQDRGTGQLFF
DNA: TGCGCCAGCAGCCAAGATCGGGGAACCGGGCAGCTGTTTTTT

V: TRBV2
D: -
J: TRBJ2-5
size: many
CDR3: CASNLGSETQYF
DNA: TGTGCCAGCAACCTGGGTTCGGAGACCCAGTACTTC

V: TRBV20-1
D: TRBD2
J: TRBJ2-4
size: -
CDR3: CSARDRLAVSLGAKNIQYF
DNA: TGCAGTGCTAGAGATCGCCTAGCGGTCTCCCTCGGGGCCAAAAACATTCAGTACTTC

V: TRBV9
D: -
J: TRBJ1-1
size: -
CDR3: CASSETLGNTEAFF
DNA: TGTGCCAGCAGCGAGACGTTAGGTAACACTGAAGCTTTCTTT

V: TRBV27
D: TRBD2
J: TRBJ2-2
size: few
CDR3: CASSLSNRGSSGGTGELFF
DNA: TGTGCCAGCAGTTTATCGAACAGGGGGTCTAGCGGGGGCACCGGGGAGCTGTTTTTT

V: TRBV6-2/TRBV6-3
D: TRBD1
J: TRBJ1-5
size: few
CDR3: CASSRGQGANQPQHF
DNA: TGTGCCAGCAGTCGCGGACAGGGTGCCAATCAGCCCCAGCATTTT

V: TRBV9
D: -
J: TRBJ2-3
size: few
CDR3: CASSNQAGHSTDTQYF
DNA: TGTGCCAGCAGCAATCAGGCGGGACATAGCACAGATACGCAGTATTTT